Presented here are 2 T cell receptor beta chains from one specimen sequenced in a study of cytomegalovirus exposure and HLA in healthy donors. The PCR ran on 60 Vbeta and 13 Jbeta primers. Libraries were prepared by immunoSEQ multiplex PCR; TCRdb keeps only in-frame clonotypes and omits some of them. The sample shows approximately 140,000 clones, 65% to 85% of them seen only once. The sequencing input was PBMCs. These receptor sequences come from a woman aged 18-35 years in good health and CMV-seronegative.

This clone has only a few counts. V and J are TRBV2 and TRBJ1-2; no clear D gene. This CDR3 is 13 amino acids long. CDR1 and CDR2 (germline): SNHLY, FYNNEI. V lost 11 bases and J lost 0, with 13 bases in between. CDR3 protein: CAGQRAANYGYTF. The CDR3 DNA reads as TGTGCCGGCCAGAGGGCGGCTAACTATGGCTACACCTTC.

This clone was detected once. This chain uses TRBV29-1 with TRBJ1-1; D ambiguous. The CDR3 consists of 15 residues. Germline V CDR1 and CDR2: SQVTM, ANQGSEA. Trimming shortened V by 4 bases and J by 0 bases, and 15 bases separated the two germline ends. The CDR3, as DNA: TGCAGCGTTGCATCGGCGGTAATTATGAACACTGAAGCTTTCTTT. Its protein is CSVASAVIMNTEAFF.